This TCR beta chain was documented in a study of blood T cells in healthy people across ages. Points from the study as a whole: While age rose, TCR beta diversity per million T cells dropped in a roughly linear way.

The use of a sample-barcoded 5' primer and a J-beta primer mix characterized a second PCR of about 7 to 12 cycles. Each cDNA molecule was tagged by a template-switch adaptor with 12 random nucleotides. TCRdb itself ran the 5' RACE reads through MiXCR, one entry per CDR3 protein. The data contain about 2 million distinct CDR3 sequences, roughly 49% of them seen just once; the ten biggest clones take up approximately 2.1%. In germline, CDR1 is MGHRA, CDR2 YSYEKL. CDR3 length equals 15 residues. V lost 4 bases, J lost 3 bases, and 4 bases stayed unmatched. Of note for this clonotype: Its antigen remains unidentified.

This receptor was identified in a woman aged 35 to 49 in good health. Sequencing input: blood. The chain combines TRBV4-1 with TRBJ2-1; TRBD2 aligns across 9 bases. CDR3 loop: CASSLGTSYYNEQFF. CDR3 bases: TGCGCCAGCAGCCTCGGGACTAGCTACTACAATGAGCAGTTCTTC.